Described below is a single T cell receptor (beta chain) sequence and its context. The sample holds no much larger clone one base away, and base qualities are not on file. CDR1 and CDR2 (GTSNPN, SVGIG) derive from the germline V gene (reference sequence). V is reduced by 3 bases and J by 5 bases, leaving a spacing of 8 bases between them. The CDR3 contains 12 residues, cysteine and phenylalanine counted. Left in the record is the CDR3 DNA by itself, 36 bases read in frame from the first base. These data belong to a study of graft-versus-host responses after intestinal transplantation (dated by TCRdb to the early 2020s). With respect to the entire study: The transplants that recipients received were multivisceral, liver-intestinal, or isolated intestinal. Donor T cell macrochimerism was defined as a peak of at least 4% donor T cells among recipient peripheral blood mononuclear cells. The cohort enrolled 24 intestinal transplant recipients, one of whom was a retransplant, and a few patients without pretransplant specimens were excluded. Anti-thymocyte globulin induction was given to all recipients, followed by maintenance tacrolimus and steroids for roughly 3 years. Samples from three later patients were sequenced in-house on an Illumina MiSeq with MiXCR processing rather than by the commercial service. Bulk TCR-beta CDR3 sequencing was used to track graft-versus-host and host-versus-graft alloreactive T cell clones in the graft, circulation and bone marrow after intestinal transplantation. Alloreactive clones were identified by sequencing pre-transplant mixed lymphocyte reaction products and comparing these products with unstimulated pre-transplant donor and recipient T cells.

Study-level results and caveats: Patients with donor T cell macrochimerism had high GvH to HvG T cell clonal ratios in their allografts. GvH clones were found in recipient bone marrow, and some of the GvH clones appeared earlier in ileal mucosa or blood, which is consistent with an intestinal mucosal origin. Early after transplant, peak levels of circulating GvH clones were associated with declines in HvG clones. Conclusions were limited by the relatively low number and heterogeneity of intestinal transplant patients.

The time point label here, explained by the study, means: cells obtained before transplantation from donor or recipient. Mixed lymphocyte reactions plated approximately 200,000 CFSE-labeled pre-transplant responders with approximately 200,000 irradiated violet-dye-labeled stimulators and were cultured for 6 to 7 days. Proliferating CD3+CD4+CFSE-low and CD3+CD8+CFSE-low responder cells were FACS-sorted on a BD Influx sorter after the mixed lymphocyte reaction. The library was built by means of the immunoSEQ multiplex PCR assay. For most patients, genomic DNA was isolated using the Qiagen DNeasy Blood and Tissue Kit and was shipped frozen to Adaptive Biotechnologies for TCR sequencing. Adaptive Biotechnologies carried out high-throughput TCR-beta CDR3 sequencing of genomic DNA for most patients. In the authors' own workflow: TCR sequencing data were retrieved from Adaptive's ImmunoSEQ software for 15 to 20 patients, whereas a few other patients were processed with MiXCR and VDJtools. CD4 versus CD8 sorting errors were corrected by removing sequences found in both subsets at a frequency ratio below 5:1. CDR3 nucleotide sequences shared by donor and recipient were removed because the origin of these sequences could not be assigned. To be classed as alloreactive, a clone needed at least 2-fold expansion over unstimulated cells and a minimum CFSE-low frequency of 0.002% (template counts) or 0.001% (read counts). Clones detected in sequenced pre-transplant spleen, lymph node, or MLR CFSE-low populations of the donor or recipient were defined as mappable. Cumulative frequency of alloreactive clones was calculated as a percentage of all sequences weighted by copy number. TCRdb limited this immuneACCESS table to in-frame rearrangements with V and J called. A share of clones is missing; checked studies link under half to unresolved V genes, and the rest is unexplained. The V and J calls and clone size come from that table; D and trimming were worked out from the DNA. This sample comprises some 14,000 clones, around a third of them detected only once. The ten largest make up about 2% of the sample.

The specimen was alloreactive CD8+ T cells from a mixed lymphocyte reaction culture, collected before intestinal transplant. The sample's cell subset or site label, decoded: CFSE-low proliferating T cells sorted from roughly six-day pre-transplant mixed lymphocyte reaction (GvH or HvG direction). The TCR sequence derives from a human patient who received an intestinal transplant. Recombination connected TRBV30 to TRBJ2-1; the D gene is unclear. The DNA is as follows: TGTGCCTGGAGCGCTCTAGACAATGAGCAGTTCTTC. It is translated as CAWSALDNEQFF.